The source of this TCR beta chain is a study of brain T cells in children with intractable seizures (dated by TCRdb to the early 2020s). Regarding the research as a whole: Resected brain tissue from about 50 pediatric epilepsy surgery cases was first screened for immune gene transcripts using a NanoString immunology panel. Among the roughly 12 selected surgery cases, pre-surgery blood was additionally sequenced for eight, leaving four cases with brain tissue only.

The research as a whole found: Viral specificity was inferred solely from CDR3 sequence similarity, and the HCMV serostatus of the patients was not known. Because pre- and post-surgery blood were sequenced to different depths, clones absent from the pre-surgery sample may reflect undersampling.

From a lookup of the germline V gene, CDR1 and CDR2 are SGHTA and FQGNSA. From the cysteine through the phenylalanine, the CDR3 covers 14 amino acids. Just CDR3 DNA is preserved here, 42 bases in frame from base 1. V is shortened by 0 bases, J by 2 bases, and the region joining them spans 6 bases. This sample's time point label indicates: resected brain tissue, or blood drawn just prior to surgery. Surgery cases with the highest brain T cell transcript signatures were selected for TCR beta chain sequencing of brain tissue and, where available, blood. Patients had been treated with at least one anti-epileptic drug before surgery. TCR-sequenced patients were children with drug-resistant epilepsy due to tuberous sclerosis complex, focal cortical dysplasia, Rasmussen encephalitis or hemimegalencephaly. Blood samples were collected immediately before the epilepsy surgery. Bulk genomic DNA was extracted from unsorted brain tissue and whole blood with the Monarch genomic DNA purification kit.

To note about this clone: Its antigen is not yet known. Base qualities are not at hand, and no much larger clone is one base apart.

The immunoSEQ assay was applied to genomic DNA to generate the TCR beta chain sequences. In the authors' own workflow: CDR3 sequences that did not begin with the conserved framework cysteine at position 104 were removed manually. To get clonality, the normalized Shannon's Diversity Index was subtracted from one, giving values from 0 (maximal diversity) to 1 (oligoclonal). Chi-squared comparison-of-proportions tests were used to check whether the frequency of the same CDR3 differed between samples, for example brain versus blood. Public clonotypes were found by searching immuneACCESS, and the VDJdb browser was used to assess similarity to known antiviral clonotypes. As stored in TCRdb, this immuneACCESS dataset retains in-frame rearrangements with V and J assigned. A fraction of the clones does not appear; measured against another copy, unresolved V genes explain less than half of the discrepancy, and the remainder lacks a known reason. V, J and clone size were drawn from that table, and D and trimming were deduced from the DNA. The sample table shows 110,000 or so clones, and approximately 94% are seen once. The biggest ten clones account for 3.5% to 4% of the sample.

Sample: peripheral blood, taken at surgery. This sequence originates from a boy in the first two years of life with hemimegalencephaly and intractable seizures. The sequence joins TRBV7-2 to TRBJ2-3; too little of a D gene remains to name it. DNA sequence: TGTGCCAGCAGCTTAGCGGGCTCCACAGATACGCAGTATTTT. It translates as CASSLAGSTDTQYF. Outside the CDR3, residues come from the reference TRBV7-2 and TRBJ2-3 proteins, so the full variable domain is: GAGVSQSPSNKVTEKGKDVELRCDPISGHTALYWYRQSLGQGLEFLIYFQGNSAPDKSGLPSDRFSAERTGGSVSTLTIQRTQQEDSAVYLCASSLAGSTDTQYFGPGTRLTVL.